The 17 T cell receptor beta chains listed next were all sequenced from one sample in a study of blood T cell repertoires in COVID-19. Sequenced by immunoSEQ multiplex PCR; TCRdb stores in-frame clones only, minus some. The sample includes roughly 290,000 clones, around 85% of them seen just once. Material for sequencing was PBMCs or T cells enriched from blood (not recorded which). These receptors were collected from a woman between 40 and 55 years old who had recovered from COVID-19.

The V and J genes are TRBV15 and TRBJ2-5, with 14 bases matching TRBD2. Germline CDR1 is LNHNV and CDR2 is YYDKDF (reference sequence). The CDR3 length is 16 residues. V lost 4 bases, J lost 2 bases, and 3 bases stayed unmatched. The chain's CDR3 is CATSKRLAGGQETQYF. CDR3 in DNA: TGTGCCACCAGCAAACGACTAGCGGGAGGGCAAGAGACCCAGTACTTC. Filled out from reference TRBV15 and TRBJ2-5, the complete variable domain reads DAMVIQNPRYQVTQFGKPVTLSCSQTLNHNVMYWYQQKSSQAPKLLFHYYDKDFNNEADTPDNFQSRRPNTSFCFLDIRSPGLGDTAMYLCATSKRLAGGQETQYFGPGTRLLVL.

This chain uses TRBV28 with TRBJ2-7; 11 bases agree with TRBD2. The CDR3 spans 15 residues. J lost 1 base, V lost 6 bases, and 5 bases had no gene match. Germline loops: CDR1 MDHEN, CDR2 SYDVKM. For the CDR3, the DNA is TGTGCCAGCAGGCTCCCTAGCGGGGGGTCCTACGAGCAGTACTTC. The encoded protein is CASRLPSGGSYEQYF.

This chain links TRBV3-1 (or the pseudogene TRBV3-2) with TRBJ2-1; 10 bases fit TRBD2. The CDR3 is 16 amino acids. Germline CDR1 reads LGHDT; CDR2 reads YNNKEL (reference sequence). V shed 0 bases and J 8 bases; nucleotides not matched to a gene: 7. CDR3 nucleotides: TGTGCCAGCAGCCAAGATCAGGATAGCGGGAGGTATGAGCAGTTCTTC. This encodes CASSQDQDSGRYEQFF.

The V call is TRBV19, the J call TRBJ2-7, with 11 bases that match TRBD1. The J segment lost 4 bases and the V segment lost 3 bases, leaving 5 bases of the junction unmatched. This CDR3 has 15 residues. Germline CDR1 LNHDA, CDR2 SQIVND (reference sequence). In DNA form, the CDR3 reads TGTGCCAGTAGTATGGGTGGACAGGGGGCTTACGAGCAGTACTTC. This gives the protein CASSMGGQGAYEQYF. The whole variable domain, filled in from reference TRBV19 and TRBJ2-7, reads DGGITQSPKYLFRKEGQNVTLSCEQNLNHDAMYWYRQDPGQGLRLIYYSQIVNDFQKGDIAEGYSVSREKKESFPLTVTSAQKNPTAFYLCASSMGGQGAYEQYFGPGTRLTVT.

V is TRBV28 and J is TRBJ2-1, with 8 bases fitting TRBD2. V lost 6 bases to trimming and J lost 8 bases; unmatched junction nucleotides: 9. This CDR3 contains 14 residues. The germline CDR1 and CDR2 sequences are MDHEN and SYDVKM. CDR3 protein: CASSITGGGDEQFF. In DNA, the CDR3 is TGTGCCAGCAGCATCACGGGGGGGGGCGATGAGCAGTTCTTC.

The chain employs TRBV5-1 and TRBJ2-3, with TRBD2 matching over 16 bases. This CDR3 has 16 residues. CDR1 SGHRS and CDR2 YFSETQ come from the germline V gene. J lost 7 bases, V lost 1 base, and 3 bases had no gene match. The CDR3 sequence is CASSLLGLAGGHTQYF. CDR3 coding DNA: TGCGCCAGCAGCTTGCTGGGACTAGCGGGAGGGCATACGCAGTATTTT.

The table lists this clone with a few counts. The rearrangement links TRBV6-5 to TRBJ2-3; D is perhaps TRBD2 (5 bases). The CDR3 spans 16 residues. V was cut by 0 bases and J by 4 bases, with 14 bases left in between. The germline V gene encodes CDR1 MNHEY and CDR2 SVGAGI. Written as DNA, the CDR3 is TGTGCCAGCAGTTACTCGAGCGCTAGCAGATCAGATACGCAGTATTTT. This translates into CASSYSSASRSDTQYF.

The rearrangement links TRBV28 to TRBJ2-4; maybe TRBD2 (6 bases). This CDR3 has 16 residues. From germline, CDR1 is MDHEN and CDR2 SYDVKM. Trimming took 1 base from V and 0 from J, leaving 10 bases between them. The CDR3 loop reads CASSLFGGLAKNIQYF. CDR3 coding DNA: TGTGCCAGCAGTTTATTTGGGGGACTAGCCAAAAACATTCAGTACTTC.

The V call is TRBV16, the J call TRBJ1-2; unclear D gene. V dropped 4 bases and J dropped 4 bases, with 16 bases sitting between them. Germline-derived CDR1 and CDR2 are KGHSY and FQNENV. CDR3 length: 15 residues. This CDR3 reads CASSPGLSSGYGYTF. CDR3 DNA sequence: TGTGCCAGCAGCCCCGGTTTGAGTTCTGGCTATGGCTACACCTTC.

This chain uses TRBV21-1 with TRBJ2-5; the D call of TRBD2 is as the table states it, not checked on the DNA. TRBV21-1 is a known pseudogene. The CDR3 contains 21 residues. As DNA, the CDR3 is TGTGCCAGCAGCAAAGAGAGGACTAGCGGGCTAGAAAACCGCGATTGGGAGACCCAGTACTTC. This gives the protein CASSKERTSGLENRDWETQYF.

This rearrangement joins TRBV18 to TRBJ2-7, with 10 bases identical to TRBD1. The J segment lost 5 bases and the V segment lost 4 bases, leaving 5 bases of the junction unmatched. The CDR3 consists of 14 residues. Germline V gene data show CDR1 as KGHSH and CDR2 as LQKENI. CDR3 DNA: TGTGCCAGCTCACTTTTGGGACAGGGGAACGAGCAGTACTTC. It yields the protein CASSLLGQGNEQYF.

The V call is TRBV7-9, the J call TRBJ2-3; D is uncertain. The CDR3 covers 14 residues. Germline V gene data show CDR1 as SEHNR and CDR2 as FQNEAQ (reference sequence). Trimming removed 1 base from V and 2 bases from J, with 7 bases in between. For the CDR3, the DNA is TGTGCCAGCAGCTTAGTGTCGGTCACAGATACGCAGTATTTT. Translated, it gives CASSLVSVTDTQYF.

The rearrangement links TRBV5-8 to TRBJ2-7; maybe TRBD1 (5 bases). The CDR3 covers 14 residues. Between the trimmed V and J ends, which lost 6 bases and 0 bases, there was a span of 13 bases. Germline CDR1 reads SGHTS; CDR2 reads YDEGEE. The CDR3 nucleotides read TGTGCCAGCACCAGATACGACAGCTCCTACGAGCAGTACTTC. This codes for CASTRYDSSYEQYF.

The chain uses TRBV24-1 and TRBJ2-7; 8 bases match TRBD2. Losses at the gene ends were 3 bases for V and 5 bases for J; bases not matched to a gene: 8. The CDR3 runs 15 residues. CDR1 and CDR2 (germline): KGHDR, SFDVKD. This CDR3 is CATSDPSGRTDEQYF. The CDR3 coding sequence is TGTGCCACCAGTGATCCTAGCGGGCGAACGGACGAGCAGTACTTC.

The chain is built from TRBV2 and TRBJ2-5, with 9 positions matching TRBD1. CDR3 length: 13 residues. Germline assignment: CDR1 SNHLY and CDR2 FYNNEI. The ends lost 11 bases at V and 2 bases at J; junction bases unmatched: 6. The CDR3 loop is CAGGQGPQETQYF. CDR3 DNA sequence: TGTGCCGGGGGACAGGGACCACAAGAGACCCAGTACTTC.

The chain recombines TRBV5-1 with TRBJ1-1, with D hard to call. The germline V and J ends were trimmed by 7 bases and 1 base, with 14 bases remaining between them. This CDR3 spans 14 amino acids. Germline values: CDR1 SGHRS, CDR2 YFSETQ. CDR3: CASEVGSGNTEAFF. The CDR3 DNA sequence: TGCGCCAGCGAGGTAGGGAGTGGGAACACTGAAGCTTTCTTT.

The genes are TRBV5-5 and TRBJ2-1; D not certain. The germline gives CDR1 SGHKS, CDR2 YYEKEE (reference sequence). This CDR3 region has 12 residues. Trimming took off 4 bases at V and 9 bases at J, with 11 bases between the two ends. This CDR3 is CASSTNRGEQFF. CDR3 coding DNA: TGTGCCAGCAGCACCAACCGCGGTGAGCAGTTCTTC.